Each of the 23 T cell receptor beta chains below was sequenced from the same sample in a study of Ad26.COV2.S vaccination and SARS-CoV-2 variants. Method: immunoSEQ multiplex PCR; TCRdb's copy keeps in-frame clones and lacks some. The data hold more than 300,000 clones, with about 82% observed a single time. Treatment of the sample: around 19 received Ad26.COV2.S at low or high dose, single or two shots; about five received placebo; per-sample allocation not given. All samples were drawn on day 63, counting from the first vaccine or placebo injection. Specimen: peripheral blood, collected in a trial of Ad26.COV2.S vaccine versus placebo. The receptor set was obtained from a person aged 18-65 years who received the Ad26.COV2.S COVID-19 vaccine or a placebo.

The chain has TRBV7-9 and TRBJ2-2; 7 nucleotides agree with TRBD1. Trimming cost V 2 bases and J 7 bases; bases outside gene matches: 13. The germline gives CDR1 SEHNR, CDR2 FQNEAQ (reference sequence). The CDR3 spans 17 residues. CDR3 in amino acids: CASSLLVGDRVGGELFF. DNA of the CDR3: TGTGCCAGCAGCTTACTAGTAGGCGACAGGGTTGGCGGGGAGCTGTTTTTT.

This clone was observed a handful of times. CDR3 loop: CASSPEPYYYNEQFF. DNA for the CDR3: TGTGCCAGCAGTCCCGAACCCTACTACTACAATGAGCAGTTCTTC. J is TRBJ2-1 and V is TRBV6-5; D gene unclear. Between the trimmed V and J ends, which lost 5 bases and 3 bases, there was a span of 14 bases. The germline V gene has CDR1 MNHEY and CDR2 SVGAGI. The CDR3 runs 15 residues.

This clone was counted only a few times. This chain joins TRBV5-4 and TRBJ1-1; no reliable D call. Germline assignment: CDR1 SGHNT and CDR2 YYREEE (reference sequence). The V gene lost 0 bases and the J gene lost 0 bases, with 15 bases spanning the gap. The CDR3 has 17 amino acids. In DNA form, the CDR3 reads TGTGCCAGCAGCTTGGCCGAAGGCGTTAGCTTGAACACTGAAGCTTTCTTT. Translation: CASSLAEGVSLNTEAFF.

This clone was seen just once. This chain connects TRBV7-3 to TRBJ2-2; D is possibly TRBD1 (6 bases). V shed 4 bases and J shed 5 bases, with 11 bases lying between them. The CDR3 is 14 residues long. Germline V CDR1 and CDR2: SGHTA, FQGTGA. CDR3 DNA: TGTGCCAGCAGCTCCATAACAGGGACCGGGGAGCTGTTTTTT. Translating it yields CASSSITGTGELFF.

The V call is TRBV2, the J call TRBJ2-3; a possible D gene is TRBD2 (6 bases). The V gene's germline CDR1 is SNHLY and CDR2 FYNNEI. CDR3 length: 13 amino acids. V was shortened by 6 bases and J by 6 bases, with 13 bases between the two germline ends. CDR3 in amino acids: CASRAGSLDTQYF. CDR3 sequence (DNA): TGTGCCAGCAGAGCCGGGAGCCTCGATACGCAGTATTTT.

This clone was counted a single time. The gene calls are TRBV6-5 and TRBJ1-2; TRBD1 aligns across 8 bases. The germline V gene encodes CDR1 MNHEY and CDR2 SVGAGI. The V and J ends lost 6 bases and 4 bases, in that order; junction bases with no gene match: 10. The CDR3 runs to 15 residues. CDR3 in DNA: TGTGCCAGCAGCAGTAGGGCAGGGGGCGGCTATGGCTACACCTTC. Its translation: CASSSRAGGGYGYTF.

The chain uses TRBV19 and TRBJ2-6; D unclear. Germline CDR1 LNHDA, CDR2 SQIVND (reference sequence). The CDR3 runs 13 residues. Trimming removed 10 bases at V and 1 base at J, with 8 bases between. The CDR3 is CATTPSGANVLTF. As DNA, the CDR3 is TGTGCCACCACCCCTTCTGGGGCCAACGTCCTGACTTTC.

The CDR3 sequence is CASSRDRGTSGNTIYF. CDR3 coding DNA: TGCGCCAGCAGCAGGGACAGGGGCACCTCTGGAAACACCATATATTTT. The chain is built from TRBV5-1 and TRBJ1-3; 10 bases map to TRBD1. Germline V gene sequence: CDR1 SGHRS, CDR2 YFSETQ. The J segment lost 0 bases and the V segment lost 4 bases, leaving 4 bases of the junction unmatched. The CDR3 extends over 16 amino acids. The full variable domain, its missing parts supplied by reference TRBV5-1 and TRBJ1-3, is KAGVTQTPRYLIKTRGQQVTLSCSPISGHRSVSWYQQTPGQGLQFLFEYFSETQRNKGNFPGRFSGRQFSNSRSEMNVSTLELGDSALYLCASSRDRGTSGNTIYFGEGSWLTVV.

The V call is TRBV6-2 or TRBV6-3, the J call TRBJ2-3; a weak D match, TRBD1 (5 bases). CDR1 is MNHEY, CDR2 SVGEGT, per germline. V lost 6 bases and J lost 5, with 12 bases in between. The CDR3 contains 13 residues. The CDR3 DNA follows: TGTGCCAGCAGCGCCAGGACACTAGATACGCAGTATTTT. It codes for CASSARTLDTQYF.

The sample holds a few counts of this clone. The chain joins TRBV2 to TRBJ1-1; D remains unclear. Germline loops: CDR1 SNHLY, CDR2 FYNNEI. The CDR3 is made up of 17 amino acids. V lost 1 base to trimming and J lost 0 bases, with 15 bases between them. For the CDR3, the DNA is TGTGCCAGCAGTGAAGGGTTCCAGGTCCGGATGAACACTGAAGCTTTCTTT. Amino acids: CASSEGFQVRMNTEAFF.

For this clone: A junction boundary mismatches the germline segment, possibly from a read error. This chain uses TRBV29-1 with TRBJ1-2; maybe TRBD1 (5 bases). Germline CDR1 and CDR2: SQVTM and ANQGSEA. This CDR3 is built from 12 residues. CDR3 bases: TGCAGCGTTGAAGATCTAATCTGGGGGTGGGGATTC. Its protein is CSVEDLIWGWGF.

The chain has TRBV9 and TRBJ2-1, with D possibly being TRBD1 or TRBD2 (6 bases each). V lost 4 bases and J 8 bases, leaving 16 bases between the germline ends. This CDR3 is built from 14 residues. Germline V CDR1 and CDR2: SGDLS, YYNGEE. The CDR3 sequence: CASSTGTGRHEQFF. The CDR3 DNA is TGTGCCAGCAGCACAGGGACTGGTCGGCATGAGCAGTTCTTC.

V and J are TRBV2 and TRBJ2-7; D perhaps matches TRBD1 (6 bases). The V gene lost 5 bases and the J gene lost 9 bases, with 11 bases spanning the gap. The CDR3 runs 11 residues. Germline V gives CDR1 SNHLY, CDR2 FYNNEI. The CDR3: CASSYTGRQYF. CDR3 sequence (DNA): TGTGCCAGCAGTTATACAGGGCGGCAGTACTTC.

The chain is built from TRBV7-3 and TRBJ2-1; tentative D call: TRBD2 (5 bases). The CDR3 covers 15 residues. The ends were cut back, 2 bases at V and 0 bases at J, with 8 bases in the middle. CDR1 and CDR2 (germline): SGHTA, FQGTGA. In DNA form, the CDR3 reads TGTGCCAGCAGCTTAGACGGGAACTCCTACAATGAGCAGTTCTTC. This translates into CASSLDGNSYNEQFF.

This clone was observed a handful of times. This chain joins TRBV3-1 (or the pseudogene TRBV3-2) and TRBJ2-5; TRBD2 aligns across 8 bases. The germline CDR1 and CDR2 sequences are LGHDT and YNNKEL (reference sequence). With 2 bases clipped from V and 5 bases from J, the junction kept 4 bases outside the gene matches. The CDR3 contains 14 residues. CDR3 bases: TGTGCCAGCAGCCAACAAAGGACTAGCGAGACCCAGTACTTC. It codes for CASSQQRTSETQYF.

The chain joins TRBV11-2 to TRBJ2-1, with 8 bases matching TRBD1. The CDR3 covers 15 residues. CDR1 and CDR2 from the germline V gene are SGHAT and FQNNGV. The junction had 11 bases not matched to a gene; V was cut back by 3 bases and J by 10 bases. CDR3 amino acids: CASSFRTGFVGEQFF. The CDR3, as DNA: TGTGCCAGCAGCTTTAGGACAGGGTTCGTCGGAGAGCAGTTCTTC.

The CDR3 reads CASSSEPLFNYGYTF. DNA of the CDR3: TGTGCCAGCTCGTCAGAGCCACTCTTTAACTATGGCTACACCTTC. The chain joins TRBV18 to TRBJ1-2, with unresolved D. V was shortened by 6 bases and J by 1 base, with 15 bases between the two germline ends. Germline lookup yields CDR1 KGHSH and CDR2 LQKENI. The CDR3 totals 15 residues.

The V and J genes are TRBV20-1 and TRBJ2-1; D is unresolved. Trimming took off 5 bases at V and 7 bases at J, with 9 bases between the two ends. The CDR3 length is 11 residues. From germline, CDR1 is DFQATT and CDR2 SNEGSKA (reference sequence). CDR3 nucleotide sequence: TGCAGTGCTCTCCGAGGAAATGAGCAGTTCTTC. Amino acids: CSALRGNEQFF.

The chain uses TRBV27 and TRBJ1-1; 12 nucleotides match TRBD1. CDR3 length equals 15 residues. Germline CDR1 MNHEY, CDR2 SMNVEV (reference sequence). V shed 5 bases, J shed 4 bases, and the junction held 5 bases outside the gene matches. CDR3 loop: CASSRDRGPVTEAFF. CDR3 nucleotides: TGTGCCAGCAGTAGGGACAGGGGGCCTGTCACTGAAGCTTTCTTT.

This CDR3 is CASSFGDPFRANTGELFF. The CDR3, as DNA: TGTGCCAGCAGCTTCGGCGACCCTTTCAGGGCTAACACCGGGGAGCTGTTTTTT. This chain links TRBV7-9 with TRBJ2-2; TRBD1 might be the D (5 bases). The CDR3 runs 18 residues. Germline V lookup: CDR1 SEHNR, CDR2 FQNEAQ (reference sequence). Trimming took 3 bases from V and 2 from J, leaving 19 bases between them.

The table lists this clone with a count of one. The chain combines TRBV4-1 with TRBJ1-2; 8 bases are shared with TRBD1. The CDR3 runs to 16 residues. Looked up from germline, CDR1 is MGHRA and CDR2 is YSYEKL. Germline trimming cut 5 bases from V and 2 bases from J; bases unmatched to any gene: 10. The CDR3 here is CASSWTQGATNYGYTF. In DNA, the CDR3 is TGCGCCAGCAGCTGGACGCAGGGGGCTACGAACTATGGCTACACCTTC.

The chain is built from TRBV25-1 and TRBJ1-2; no clear D gene. Germline CDR1 is MGHDK and CDR2 is SYGVNS. The CDR3 consists of 13 residues. Trimming shortened V by 3 bases and J by 3 bases, and 8 bases separated the two germline ends. CDR3 residues: CASSDRWDYGYTF. In DNA form, the CDR3 reads TGTGCCAGCAGTGATCGCTGGGACTATGGCTACACCTTC.

V gene TRBV20-1 combines with J gene TRBJ2-7; D not certain. The CDR3 spans 10 residues. Trimming pared 0 bases from V and 7 bases from J, leaving 4 bases between. Germline V CDR1 and CDR2: DFQATT, SNEGSKA (reference sequence). In nucleotides, the CDR3 is TGCAGTGCTAGAGAAGAAGAGCAGTACTTC. Translating it yields CSAREEEQYF.